A single sample is the source of the 25 T cell receptor beta chains below, sequenced in a study of response to subunit inactivated influenza vaccine. TCRdb redid the calling of the RT-PCR reads with MiXCR, one entry per CDR3 protein. The sample shows approximately 700,000 distinct CDR3 sequences, around a sixth of them seen only once. Sequenced here: PBMCs from blood, sampled roughly 12 days after vaccination. The receptor set was obtained from a man aged 50-59 years who received an inactivated influenza vaccine.

The gene calls are TRBV7-2 and TRBJ1-6; D unclear. The CDR3 runs to 12 residues. The germline V and J ends were trimmed by 7 bases and 7 bases, with 8 bases remaining between them. Germline assignment: CDR1 SGHTA and CDR2 FQGNSA. This chain's CDR3 is CASTDPNSPLHF. CDR3 sequence (DNA): TGTGCCAGCACAGACCCCAATTCACCCCTCCACTTT.

This clonotype was counted between two and nine times. The V gene is TRBV29-1, the J gene TRBJ2-2; 7 bases agree with TRBD1. The CDR3 is 13 amino acids. The germline gives CDR1 SQVTM, CDR2 ANQGSEA. J lost 4 bases, V lost 7 bases, and 6 bases had no gene match. CDR3 DNA sequence: TGCAGCGCAACGACAGGGATCACCGGGGAGCTGTTTTTT. Its protein is CSATTGITGELFF.

This clonotype was counted a few times. The chain has TRBV29-1 and TRBJ2-1; possible D gene TRBD2, 5 bases. V was pared by 1 base and J by 9 bases, with 13 bases between. Germline-derived CDR1 and CDR2 are SQVTM and ANQGSEA. This CDR3 spans 13 amino acids. CDR3 in DNA: TGCAGCGTTGAAGGGACTGCGGTTGGTGAGCAGTTCTTC. Its translation is CSVEGTAVGEQFF.

The J gene is TRBJ2-7, the V gene TRBV3-1; 11 bases are shared with TRBD2. The CDR3 loop spans 17 amino acids. CDR1 is LGHDT, CDR2 YNNKEL, per germline (reference sequence). The V and J ends lost 1 base and 3 bases, in that order; junction bases with no gene match: 8. The CDR3 loop is CASSQGATSGGYYEQYF. In DNA, the CDR3 is TGTGCCAGCAGCCAAGGCGCCACTAGCGGGGGATACTACGAGCAGTACTTC.

This clonotype occurred once. The rearrangement links TRBV6-1 to TRBJ2-5; D remains ambiguous. V lost 6 bases to trimming and J lost 6 bases, with 17 bases between them. This CDR3 has 14 residues. Germline-derived CDR1 and CDR2 are MNHNS and SASEGT. CDR3 region: CASRKHRTGKTQYF. CDR3 DNA sequence: TGTGCCAGCAGAAAACACCGGACCGGAAAGACCCAGTACTTC.

The table lists this clonotype with many counts. This rearrangement joins TRBV28 to TRBJ2-7; perhaps TRBD1 as D (5 bases). Trimming took 4 bases from V and 0 from J, leaving 10 bases between them. Germline V gene sequence: CDR1 MDHEN, CDR2 SYDVKM. The CDR3 length is 14 residues. CDR3 bases: TGTGCCAGCAGTTCCTACCAGGGCTCCTACGAGCAGTACTTC. Protein: CASSSYQGSYEQYF.

This chain uses TRBV29-1 with TRBJ2-7, with 12 bases fitting TRBD2. V was pared by 4 bases and J by 4 bases, with 2 bases of the junction left unmatched. Germline values: CDR1 SQVTM, CDR2 ANQGSEA. The CDR3 spans 13 residues. The CDR3 sequence: CSVATSGRYEQYF. For the CDR3, the DNA is TGCAGCGTTGCAACTAGCGGGAGGTACGAGCAGTACTTC.

Many counts were recorded for this clonotype. This rearrangement joins TRBV29-1 to TRBJ2-1; tentatively, D is TRBD2 (5 bases). V was clipped by 8 bases and J by 4 bases, with 24 bases between them. Germline V gene lookup returns CDR1 SQVTM and CDR2 ANQGSEA. The CDR3 has 16 residues. Written as DNA, the CDR3 is TGCAGCTCTCCCGGGGTGGGCGTTGGGTTATACAATGAGCAGTTCTTC. Translation: CSSPGVGVGLYNEQFF.

This clonotype has more than one count but fewer than ten. The CDR3 region is CASRVSLDKNIQYF. Written as DNA, the CDR3 is TGCGCCAGCAGGGTCAGCTTGGACAAAAACATTCAGTACTTC. V and J are TRBV10-2 and TRBJ2-4; D gene unclear. The V gene's germline CDR1 is WSHSY and CDR2 SAAADI. The CDR3 is made up of 14 amino acids. The germline V and J ends were trimmed by 6 bases and 3 bases, with 12 bases remaining between them.

The genes are TRBV7-3 and TRBJ2-3; D is uncertain. The germline gives CDR1 SGHTA, CDR2 FQGTGA. The ends were cut back, 1 base at V and 4 bases at J, with 9 bases in the middle. This CDR3 has 14 amino acids. CDR3 loop: CASSLKGPPDTQYF. Written as DNA, the CDR3 is TGTGCCAGCAGCTTAAAAGGGCCGCCAGATACGCAGTATTTT.

This clonotype was counted a few times. V and J are TRBV15 and TRBJ2-1; 11 bases line up with TRBD2. The CDR3 is made up of 14 amino acids. Germline CDR1 LNHNV, CDR2 YYDKDF (reference sequence). The J segment lost 7 bases and the V segment lost 8 bases, leaving 7 bases of the junction unmatched. The CDR3 DNA reads TGTGCCACCGTAGCGGGAGGGCCAGGTAATGAGCAGTTCTTC. Its translation: CATVAGGPGNEQFF.

This clonotype was seen ten or more times. The gene calls are TRBV27 and TRBJ2-3, with 10 bases matching TRBD2. Germline lookup yields CDR1 MNHEY and CDR2 SMNVEV (reference sequence). With V trimmed by 3 bases and J by 3 bases, 9 bases remained unmatched. The CDR3 covers 17 residues. Here the CDR3 DNA reads TGTGCCAGCAGTTTCCTAGCGGGAGCGCGGGGAACAGATACGCAGTATTTT. Protein sequence: CASSFLAGARGTDTQYF.

This clonotype was recorded at least ten times. J is TRBJ1-4 and V is TRBV2, with unresolved D. The CDR3 consists of 13 residues. With 6 bases removed from V and 6 bases from J, the gap between germline ends came to 11 bases. Germline V gene lookup returns CDR1 SNHLY and CDR2 FYNNEI. The chain's CDR3 is CASSPNTDEKLFF. As DNA, the CDR3 is TGTGCCAGCAGCCCGAATACGGATGAAAAACTGTTTTTT. Supplemented by reference TRBV2 and TRBJ1-4, the full variable domain reads EPEVTQTPSHQVTQMGQEVILRCVPISNHLYFYWYRQILGQKVEFLVSFYNNEISEKSEIFDDQFSVERPDGSNFTLKIRSTKLEDSAMYFCASSPNTDEKLFFGSGTQLSVL.

This clonotype has only a few counts. This rearrangement joins TRBV12-3 or TRBV12-4 to TRBJ2-7; the match to TRBD1 covers 7 bases. This CDR3 has 13 amino acids. After removal of 4 bases from V and 6 bases from J, the junction contained 6 bases not matched to a gene. CDR3 sequence: CASSSAQGSEQYF. The CDR3 DNA sequence: TGTGCCAGCAGTTCTGCACAGGGGTCCGAGCAGTACTTC.

This chain uses TRBV19 with TRBJ2-3; 14 positions match TRBD2. CDR3 size: 21 residues. Germline V gene sequence: CDR1 LNHDA, CDR2 SQIVND (reference sequence). The V segment lost 1 base and the J segment 3 bases; nucleotides outside the gene matches: 15. The CDR3 spells CASSIAVPSGLAGDETDTQYF. The DNA for the CDR3 is TGTGCCAGTAGTATAGCCGTGCCTTCGGGACTAGCGGGAGATGAGACAGATACGCAGTATTTT.

This rearrangement joins TRBV10-2 to TRBJ2-5; tentatively, D is TRBD1 or TRBD2 (5 bases each). V was cut by 7 bases and J by 8 bases, with 17 bases left in between. CDR1 and CDR2 (germline): WSHSY, SAAADI. This CDR3 comprises 13 residues. CDR3 nucleotides: TGCGCCAGCACCACAGGAGGTATTACAACCCAGTACTTC. This sequence encodes CASTTGGITTQYF.

The chain couples TRBV7-9 to TRBJ2-7; TRBD1 or TRBD2 may be the D gene (5 bases each). V was shortened by 2 bases and J by 5 bases, with 13 bases between the two germline ends. CDR3 size: 14 residues. From germline, CDR1 is SEHNR and CDR2 FQNEAQ (reference sequence). This chain's CDR3 is CASSLLGVRDEQYF. The CDR3 nucleotides read TGTGCCAGCAGCTTACTGGGGGTTCGGGACGAGCAGTACTTC.

This clonotype was found a few times. The chain combines TRBV4-3 with TRBJ2-2; no reliable D call. The germline V and J ends were trimmed by 0 bases and 2 bases, with 10 bases remaining between them. CDR3 length equals 16 residues. From germline, CDR1 is LGHNA and CDR2 YSLEER. CDR3 DNA sequence: TGCGCCAGCAGCCAAGATGTGGGCTCAAACACCGGGGAGCTGTTTTTT. Residues: CASSQDVGSNTGELFF.

This clonotype has more than one count but fewer than ten. The chain couples TRBV12-3 or TRBV12-4 to TRBJ2-1, with TRBD2 identical over 14 bases. The CDR3 runs 15 residues. The V and J ends lost 4 bases and 7 bases, in that order; junction bases with no gene match: 3. CDR3: CASSSRTSGGNEQFF. CDR3 DNA: TGTGCCAGCAGTTCCAGGACTAGCGGGGGGAATGAGCAGTTCTTC.

This clonotype occurred many times. The chain joins TRBV4-1 to TRBJ2-7, with TRBD1 identical over 8 bases. The V gene end was trimmed by 1 base and the J gene end by 0 bases; junction bases not matched to a gene: 5. The CDR3 is made up of 16 amino acids. Germline assignment: CDR1 MGHRA and CDR2 YSYEKL. CDR3 coding DNA: TGCGCCAGCAGCCAAGTTTCGGGACAGGCCTCCTACGAGCAGTACTTC. It encodes CASSQVSGQASYEQYF.

This clonotype was detected a few times. This sequence joins TRBV28 and TRBJ1-5, with D possibly being TRBD1 (5 bases). Looked up from germline, CDR1 is MDHEN and CDR2 is SYDVKM. CDR3 length equals 16 residues. V lost 2 bases and J lost 4, with 15 bases in between. The CDR3 region has the DNA TGTGCCAGCAGTTTAAGGTTGTCCGGACAAAATCAGCCCCAGCATTTT. It translates to CASSLRLSGQNQPQHF.

This chain links TRBV7-9 with TRBJ2-5; TRBD1 aligns across 11 bases. This CDR3 region has 16 residues. V shed 6 bases, J shed 4 bases, and the junction held 10 bases outside the gene matches. The germline CDR1 and CDR2 sequences are SEHNR and FQNEAQ (reference sequence). In DNA form, the CDR3 reads TGTGCCAGCAGTACTCCGTCCGGGACAGGGGGAGAGACCCAGTACTTC. Encoded protein: CASSTPSGTGGETQYF.

The chain is built from TRBV12-3 or TRBV12-4 and TRBJ1-2, with D maybe TRBD1 (6 bases). This CDR3 is built from 16 residues. Trimming stripped 5 bases from V and 2 bases from J, with 18 bases between. CDR3 DNA sequence: TGTGCCAGCAGTACAGGGTCTCCTGGTGGCAACTATGGCTACACCTTC. Its protein product is CASSTGSPGGNYGYTF.

The J gene is TRBJ2-3, the V gene TRBV11-1; 9 bases line up with TRBD2. With 3 bases clipped from V and 6 bases from J, the junction kept 16 bases outside the gene matches. Germline V gene data show CDR1 as SGHAT and CDR2 as FQDESV (reference sequence). CDR3 length: 18 residues. This CDR3 is CASSFPRGGARLVDTQYF. The CDR3 bases are TGTGCCAGCAGCTTTCCTCGCGGGGGGGCTCGGTTAGTGGATACGCAGTATTTT.

This clonotype was found a few times. This chain joins TRBV28 and TRBJ1-5; 11 nucleotides match TRBD1. Germline CDR1 reads MDHEN; CDR2 reads SYDVKM. This CDR3 has 17 residues. V trimming: 6 bases; J trimming: 2 bases; junction bases outside the gene matches: 9. The CDR3 spells CASRAGRTGGGNQPQHF. CDR3 DNA: TGTGCCAGCAGGGCCGGGAGGACAGGGGGCGGCAATCAGCCCCAGCATTTT.